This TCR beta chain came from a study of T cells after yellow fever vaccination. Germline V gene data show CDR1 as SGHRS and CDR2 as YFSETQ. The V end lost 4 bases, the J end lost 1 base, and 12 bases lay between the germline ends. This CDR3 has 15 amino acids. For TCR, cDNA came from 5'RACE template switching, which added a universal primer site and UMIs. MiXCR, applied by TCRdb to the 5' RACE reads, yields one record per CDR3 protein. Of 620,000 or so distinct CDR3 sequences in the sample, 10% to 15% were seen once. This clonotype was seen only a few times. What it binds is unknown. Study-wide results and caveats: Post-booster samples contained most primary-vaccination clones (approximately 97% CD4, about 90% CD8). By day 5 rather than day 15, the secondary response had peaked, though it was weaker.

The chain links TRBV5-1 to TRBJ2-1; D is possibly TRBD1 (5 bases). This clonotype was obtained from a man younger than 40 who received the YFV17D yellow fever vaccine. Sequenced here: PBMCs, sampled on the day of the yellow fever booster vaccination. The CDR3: CASSGQGSSYNEQFF. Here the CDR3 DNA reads TGCGCCAGCAGCGGGCAGGGAAGTTCCTACAATGAGCAGTTCTTC.